The clone carrying this TCR beta chain was observed once. The record originates from a study of Graves' ophthalmopathy and Graves' hyperthyroidism. Scientists amplified the TCR beta CDR3 regions from RNA transcripts. First-round RT-PCR with HTBI primers preceded a second-round multiplex PCR. TCRdb used MiXCR to reprocess the multiplex PCR reads, holding one entry per CDR3 protein. The data contain approximately 460,000 distinct CDR3 sequences, 14% of them singletons. The CDR3 has 12 residues. Per the germline V gene, CDR1 is SNHLY and CDR2 is FYNNEI. V gave up 5 bases and J gave up 3 bases, with 8 bases separating them. For donors with ophthalmopathy, the disease showed moderate-to-severe activity, reached CAS ≥3 and NOSPECS ≥4, and had lasted under 3 months. It was from roughly 9.3 ml of fresh peripheral blood that the PBMCs came.

The chain carries TRBV2 and TRBJ2-7; unclear D gene. The source material was blood. The receptor was derived from a woman aged 30 to 39 with Graves' ophthalmopathy. The CDR3 DNA reads as TGTGCCAGCAGTCTACAGATCTACGAGCAGTACTTC. It specifies CASSLQIYEQYF.